The 29 T cell receptor beta chains reported below all come from one sample, sequenced in a study of T cell repertoires in cytomegalovirus infection. TCRdb reanalysed the reads using MiXCR and keeps one entry per CDR3 protein. The sample consists of around 350,000 distinct CDR3 sequences, 15% to 20% of them appearing once. What was sequenced was PBMCs. These receptors all come from a human donor in good health (CMV status not recorded). Some clones in this sample may be carry-over from other donors' samples.

The genes are TRBV19 and TRBJ2-1; TRBD2 is a possible D gene (5 bases). The CDR3 consists of 14 residues. Trimming cost V 5 bases and J 4 bases, with 12 bases left between them. The germline CDR1 and CDR2 sequences are LNHDA and SQIVND (reference sequence). The CDR3 here is CASSPGLLYNEQFF. The CDR3 DNA follows: TGTGCCAGTAGTCCAGGACTCTTATACAATGAGCAGTTCTTC.

This clonotype was seen ten or more times. This chain connects TRBV28 to TRBJ1-3; D remains ambiguous. CDR1 MDHEN and CDR2 SYDVKM come from the germline V gene. The CDR3 sequence is 14 residues long. V dropped 7 bases and J dropped 4 bases, with 14 bases sitting between them. The CDR3 DNA is TGTGCCAGCACCAACCCCGGGTGGGGAAACACCATATATTTT. It encodes CASTNPGWGNTIYF.

The J gene is TRBJ2-3, the V gene TRBV7-9; either TRBD1 or TRBD2 may fit D (5 bases each). V lost 0 bases and J lost 5, with 12 bases in between. CDR1 and CDR2 (germline): SEHNR, FQNEAQ (reference sequence). The CDR3 is made up of 15 amino acids. CDR3 bases: TGTGCCAGCAGCTTAGCACGGCCGAGGGGAGATACGCAGTATTTT. Residues: CASSLARPRGDTQYF.

This clonotype was found many times. J is TRBJ1-2 and V is TRBV7-2, with D tentatively TRBD1 (5 bases). V was clipped by 6 bases and J by 4 bases, with 18 bases between them. The CDR3 totals 15 residues. Germline V gene lookup returns CDR1 SGHTA and CDR2 FQGNSA. CDR3 sequence (DNA): TGTGCCAGCAGGGCCGCAGGGAACGGACCCTATGGCTACACCTTC. This codes for CASRAAGNGPYGYTF.

This chain connects TRBV28 to TRBJ2-3; the match to TRBD2 covers 7 bases. Trimming removed 6 bases from V and 2 bases from J; junction bases left unmatched: 11. The CDR3 loop spans 16 amino acids. Germline V lookup: CDR1 MDHEN, CDR2 SYDVKM. The CDR3 nucleotides are TGTGCCAGCAGCACGGAAGGTCTAGCGGTCACAGATACGCAGTATTTT. Protein sequence: CASSTEGLAVTDTQYF.

This clonotype was seen at least ten times. The J gene is TRBJ2-1, the V gene TRBV7-9; TRBD1 might be the D (6 bases). Trimming removed 4 bases from V and 2 bases from J, with 21 bases in between. The germline gives CDR1 SEHNR, CDR2 FQNEAQ (reference sequence). There are 18 residues in the CDR3. Here the CDR3 DNA reads TGTGCCAGCAGCTCCCACAAGGGTGACAGGACAGCCTACAATGAGCAGTTCTTC. Translation: CASSSHKGDRTAYNEQFF.

This rearrangement joins TRBV4-1 to TRBJ2-3; D may match TRBD1 or TRBD2 (6 bases each). Germline assignment: CDR1 MGHRA and CDR2 YSYEKL. This CDR3 has 18 amino acids. V shed 1 base and J shed 2 bases, with 19 bases lying between them. CDR3 residues: CASSQGLGFGGPTDTQYF. As DNA, the CDR3 is TGCGCCAGCAGCCAAGGACTTGGGTTCGGGGGCCCCACAGATACGCAGTATTTT.

Comment on this clonotype: A much larger clonotype is one base distant, so this may be a read error. V is TRBV6-2 or TRBV6-3 and J is TRBJ1-1, with D uncertain. The V end was cut by 1 base, the J end by 3 bases, with 9 bases between. Germline CDR1 and CDR2: MNHEY and SVGEGT. This CDR3 has 14 amino acids. CDR3 sequence (DNA): TGTGCCAGCAGTTACTTATCCGTCTACACTGAAGCTTTCTTT. Translated: CASSYLSVYTEAFF.

This clonotype was seen many times. V usage is TRBV7-2 and J usage is TRBJ2-3; the D call may be TRBD1 or TRBD2 (5 bases each). There are 14 residues in the CDR3. Trimming cost V 5 bases and J 2 bases, with 11 bases left between them. In germline, CDR1 is SGHTA, CDR2 FQGNSA. The CDR3 bases are TGTGCCAGCAGCCCCGGGGCAAACACAGATACGCAGTATTTT. Translation gives CASSPGANTDTQYF.

This clonotype was observed many times. This chain connects TRBV7-2 to TRBJ2-5; 9 bases are a match to TRBD2. J was trimmed by 0 bases and V by 1 base; bases with no gene match: 6. CDR1 is SGHTA, CDR2 FQGNSA, per germline. The CDR3 extends over 17 amino acids. CDR3 bases: TGTGCCAGCAGCTTAGTGGTGGCGGGAGGGTACCAAGAGACCCAGTACTTC. It specifies CASSLVVAGGYQETQYF.

The J gene is TRBJ2-3, the V gene TRBV7-6; no definite D call. The V gene's germline CDR1 is SGHVS and CDR2 FNYEAQ. V gave up 5 bases and J gave up 2 bases, with 14 bases separating them. The CDR3 is 15 residues long. CDR3 sequence reads: CASSPTAVDTDTQYF. CDR3 bases: TGTGCCAGCAGCCCCACGGCCGTTGACACAGATACGCAGTATTTT.

This chain joins TRBV12-5 and TRBJ1-1; D is undetermined. Trimming stripped 3 bases from V and 0 bases from J, with 5 bases between. Germline values: CDR1 LGHNT, CDR2 FRNRAP. CDR3 length: 13 residues. The CDR3 is CASGFSLNTEAFF. CDR3 in DNA: TGTGCTAGTGGTTTTTCATTGAACACTGAAGCTTTCTTT.

This clonotype was recorded at least ten times. This chain joins TRBV7-2 and TRBJ2-2; the D is unclear. Germline V lookup: CDR1 SGHTA, CDR2 FQGNSA. V gave up 5 bases and J gave up 2 bases, with 9 bases separating them. This CDR3 is 14 amino acids long. As DNA, the CDR3 is TGTGCCAGCAGCAGAAATACCAACACCGGGGAGCTGTTTTTT. This gives the protein CASSRNTNTGELFF.

This clonotype was seen at least ten times. This sequence joins TRBV7-2 and TRBJ2-3; 7 bases are shared with TRBD2. Trimming removed 3 bases from V and 5 bases from J; junction bases left unmatched: 8. This CDR3 comprises 15 residues. Germline loops: CDR1 SGHTA, CDR2 FQGNSA. In DNA form, the CDR3 reads TGTGCCAGCAGCTTGGGAGGGGCTCATGGAGATACGCAGTATTTT. Residues: CASSLGGAHGDTQYF.

The table lists this clonotype with many counts. The chain has TRBV12-3 or TRBV12-4 and TRBJ1-6; D unresolved. V was trimmed by 6 bases and J by 14 bases, leaving 14 bases between them. The CDR3 covers 12 residues. CDR3 sequence: CASRTALGTLHF. The CDR3 nucleotides read TGTGCCAGCAGGACCGCGCTAGGGACCCTCCACTTT.

This clonotype was observed many times. The chain is built from TRBV7-9 and TRBJ2-1; no clear D. CDR1 is SEHNR and CDR2 is FQNEAQ in the germline V gene (reference sequence). The germline V and J ends were trimmed by 0 bases and 5 bases, with 8 bases remaining between them. The CDR3 has 14 residues. CDR3 in amino acids: CASSLATEDNEQFF. The CDR3 region has the DNA TGTGCCAGCAGCTTAGCGACTGAGGACAATGAGCAGTTCTTC.

This clonotype was found many times. The rearrangement links TRBV10-3 to TRBJ2-1, with TRBD1 matching 9 bases. V was pared by 3 bases and J by 7 bases, with 13 bases of the junction left unmatched. CDR3 length: 17 residues. Germline loops: CDR1 ENHRY, CDR2 SYGVKD. In DNA, the CDR3 is TGTGCCATCAGTGATCAGACCGGGACAGGGATCCTAAATGAGCAGTTCTTC. This sequence encodes CAISDQTGTGILNEQFF.

This clonotype was seen a few times. The chain joins TRBV7-9 to TRBJ2-1; 12 bases align to TRBD2. This CDR3 contains 16 residues. Germline trimming cut 1 base from V and 10 bases from J; bases unmatched to any gene: 8. Germline V CDR1 and CDR2: SEHNR, FQNEAQ (reference sequence). CDR3 nucleotides: TGTGCCAGCAGCTTAGGCCCGAGACTAGCGGGAGAGGAGCAGTTCTTC. Residues: CASSLGPRLAGEEQFF.

The table lists this clonotype with many counts. This chain connects TRBV7-2 to TRBJ1-1; D gene uncertain. Germline CDR1 SGHTA, CDR2 FQGNSA. This CDR3 is 15 amino acids long. Trimming took off 5 bases at V and 1 base at J, with 14 bases between the two ends. The CDR3 coding sequence is TGTGCCAGCAGCATATCGACGGCTCCGAACACTGAAGCTTTCTTT. It specifies CASSISTAPNTEAFF.

This clonotype was recorded many times. The chain is built from TRBV6-5 and TRBJ2-7; TRBD2 aligns across 7 bases. Germline CDR1 MNHEY, CDR2 SVGAGI. V dropped 2 bases and J dropped 4; count of bases not matched to a gene: 5. The CDR3 contains 14 residues. DNA of the CDR3: TGTGCCAGCAGTTACGCGGGGGACGAGTACGAGCAGTACTTC. Translated: CASSYAGDEYEQYF.

Notes on this clonotype: A much larger clone differs from this one at a single base, so this may be a read error. This chain joins TRBV7-9 and TRBJ1-4; no clear D gene. Germline lookup yields CDR1 SEHNR and CDR2 FQNEAQ (reference sequence). The CDR3 has 15 amino acids. Trimming pared 3 bases from V and 6 bases from J, leaving 14 bases between. CDR3 residues: CASSFNPYGDEKLFF. In nucleotides, the CDR3 is TGTGCCAGCAGCTTCAACCCATATGGGGATGAAAAACTGTTTTTT.

This clonotype was counted ten times or more. The V gene is TRBV12-3 or TRBV12-4, the J gene TRBJ2-1, with 7 bases aligning to TRBD2. Trimming cost V 5 bases and J 4 bases; bases outside gene matches: 5. CDR3 length: 14 residues. DNA of the CDR3: TGTGCCAGCAGTACCCCGGGACTATACAATGAGCAGTTCTTC. It specifies CASSTPGLYNEQFF.

This clonotype was seen a handful of times. V is TRBV6-6 and J is TRBJ2-2, with unresolved D. CDR1 and CDR2 from the germline V gene are MNHNY and SVGAGI (reference sequence). Trimming took 7 bases from V and 2 from J, leaving 14 bases between them. This CDR3 is built from 15 residues. CDR3 region: CASTPGRINTGELFF. The DNA for the CDR3 is TGTGCCAGCACCCCCGGCCGGATCAACACCGGGGAGCTGTTTTTT.

This clonotype has a handful of counts. The genes are TRBV11-2 and TRBJ2-3, with D unclear. CDR3 length: 16 residues. Germline CDR1 and CDR2: SGHAT and FQNNGV. V lost 5 bases, J lost 1 base, and 16 bases lay in between. The CDR3 loop reads CASSVRRSAGTDTQYF. The CDR3 bases are TGTGCCAGCAGCGTCCGGCGGAGCGCCGGCACAGATACGCAGTATTTT. Using reference TRBV11-2 and TRBJ2-3 for the parts outside the CDR3, the full variable domain is EAGVAQSPRYKIIEKRQSVAFWCNPISGHATLYWYQQILGQGPKLLIQFQNNGVVDDSQLPKDRFSAERLKGVDSTLKIQPAKLEDSAVYLCASSVRRSAGTDTQYFGPGTRLTVL.

This clonotype has more than one count but fewer than ten. The chain uses TRBV19 and TRBJ1-2; D is unclear. V lost 5 bases and J 4 bases, leaving 20 bases between the germline ends. Germline V CDR1 and CDR2: LNHDA, SQIVND (reference sequence). The CDR3 loop spans 16 amino acids. CDR3 sequence (DNA): TGTGCCAGTAGTCCACATTCGGTACATGAAGGCTATGGCTACACCTTC. Protein product: CASSPHSVHEGYGYTF.

V is TRBV7-2 and J is TRBJ1-4; no clear D gene. The CDR3 has 15 residues. The V gene lost 4 bases and the J gene lost 5 bases, with 14 bases spanning the gap. Germline assignment: CDR1 SGHTA and CDR2 FQGNSA. The DNA for the CDR3 is TGTGCCAGCAGCTCAGCGCCCTCCTCGAATGAAAAACTGTTTTTT. Residues: CASSSAPSSNEKLFF. The full variable domain, in which reference TRBV7-2 and TRBJ1-4 provide the parts outside the CDR3, is GAGVSQSPSNKVTEKGKDVELRCDPISGHTALYWYRQSLGQGLEFLIYFQGNSAPDKSGLPSDRFSAERTGGSVSTLTIQRTQQEDSAVYLCASSSAPSSNEKLFFGSGTQLSVL.

This sequence joins TRBV7-6 and TRBJ2-1; 8 nucleotides agree with TRBD2. Trimming took 2 bases from V and 6 from J; bases not matched to a gene: 3. The CDR3 sequence is 14 residues long. The germline CDR1 and CDR2 sequences are SGHVS and FNYEAQ. The CDR3 DNA reads TGTGCCAGCAGCTTAAACCGGGGGGGCAATGAGCAGTTCTTC. As protein: CASSLNRGGNEQFF.

This clonotype was seen only a few times. The chain combines TRBV11-2 with TRBJ1-2, with a tentative D call TRBD1 (6 bases). The CDR3 is 11 residues long. V gave up 2 bases and J gave up 12 bases, with 10 bases separating them. Germline V CDR1 and CDR2: SGHAT, FQNNGV. CDR3 region: CASSLTGFHTF. CDR3 in DNA: TGTGCCAGCAGCTTAACAGGGTTCCACACCTTC.

This clonotype was counted only a few times. The chain joins TRBV11-2 to TRBJ1-2; 7 bases map to TRBD1. Germline CDR1 reads SGHAT; CDR2 reads FQNNGV. V gave up 5 bases and J gave up 5 bases; unmatched junction bases: 8. There are 14 residues in the CDR3. The CDR3 DNA reads TGTGCCAGCAGCCTCGCCACAGGGGTATATGGCTACACCTTC. Its protein is CASSLATGVYGYTF.